This T cell receptor (beta chain) was sequenced during a study of human T cells and chemical hapten exposure. On the study more broadly: Diphenylcyclopropenone was administered weekly to the scalp of patients throughout the approximately 25-week study.

The time point here: pre-sensitization, week 0. Stated treatment: therapeutic diphenylcyclopropenone sensitization with weekly scalp DPC. Ten or more counts support this clonotype. TCRdb re-analysed the RACE reads in MiXCR, keeping a single row per CDR3 protein. The sample yields about 64,000 distinct CDR3 sequences, about 11% seen once. This TCR was recovered from a woman in her thirties or forties with alopecia areata. Some clones in this sample may be carry-over from other donors' samples. Sequenced material: whole blood, taken in connection with sensitization to the hapten diphenylcyclopropenone (DPC).

CDR3 protein: CASRKTGGDGYTF. In nucleotides, the CDR3 is TGTGCCAGCAGGAAGACAGGGGGGGACGGCTACACCTTC. V usage is TRBV12-3 or TRBV12-4 and J usage is TRBJ1-2; 9 bases are shared with TRBD1. The CDR3 extends over 13 amino acids. After removal of 6 bases from V and 8 bases from J, the junction contained 7 bases not matched to a gene.